The 13 T cell receptor beta chains presented below share a single source sample, sequenced in a study of a mutant IDH1 vaccine in newly diagnosed glioma. Profiling relied on immunoSEQ multiplex PCR, and the TCRdb table lists in-frame clones only, not all of them. The sample yields fewer than 45,000 clones, about four fifths seen once. These receptors' targets are unknown. Time point specified: week 35, safety follow-up. The study gave 300 ug of mutant IDH1 20-mer peptide per vaccine dose, with topical imiquimod. The sequencing used PBMCs, collected from a glioma patient whose treatment included an IDH1 peptide vaccine. Receptors were obtained from a woman aged 40 to 50 with glioma. Some clones in this sample may be carry-over from other donors' samples.

The V call is TRBV6-1, the J call TRBJ1-2; no firm D call. V was pared by 2 bases and J by 8 bases, with 9 bases between. Germline CDR1 reads MNHNS; CDR2 reads SASEGT. The length of the CDR3 is 12 residues. The CDR3 DNA reads as TGTGCCAGCAGTGAATTGTGGGTCGGCTACACCTTC. Translating gives CASSELWVGYTF.

The chain links TRBV9 to TRBJ2-6; 9 bases fit TRBD1. Trimming took 0 bases from V and 1 from J; bases not matched to a gene: 11. The CDR3 consists of 20 residues. CDR1 is SGDLS and CDR2 is YYNGEE in the germline V gene. The CDR3 bases are TGTGCCAGCAGCGTAGCCCGACCGGGACAGGGAGCGTCTGGGGCCAACGTCCTGACTTTC. This translates into CASSVARPGQGASGANVLTF.

The chain couples TRBV7-2 to TRBJ1-5; tentatively, D is TRBD1 (5 bases). CDR1 and CDR2 (germline): SGHTA, FQGNSA. This CDR3 spans 15 amino acids. V was clipped by 3 bases and J by 3 bases, with 12 bases between them. The CDR3 DNA is TGTGCCAGCAGCTTGGGAGGGGCTAACAATCAGCCCCAGCATTTT. Its protein product is CASSLGGANNQPQHF.

CDR3 region: CASSTRTATGELFF. The CDR3 bases are TGTGCCAGTAGTACGAGGACAGCCACCGGGGAGCTGTTTTTT. The chain employs TRBV19 and TRBJ2-2; D may be TRBD1 (6 bases). The V end was cut by 4 bases, the J end by 4 bases, with 10 bases between. Germline CDR1 reads LNHDA; CDR2 reads SQIVND (reference sequence). The CDR3 loop spans 14 amino acids.

CDR3 nucleotide sequence: TGTGCCAGCAGCAAACAGGGAGCTATGGGCTACACCTTC. This gives the protein CASSKQGAMGYTF. This sequence joins TRBV11-2 and TRBJ1-2; TRBD1 is a possible D gene (6 bases). Germline CDR1 SGHAT, CDR2 FQNNGV. The CDR3 is 13 residues long. The V end was cut by 5 bases, the J end by 8 bases, with 15 bases between.

The chain recombines TRBV28 with TRBJ1-5; D gene ambiguous. Trimming shortened V by 4 bases and J by 9 bases, and 7 bases separated the two germline ends. CDR3 length: 11 amino acids. Germline CDR1 reads MDHEN; CDR2 reads SYDVKM. CDR3 sequence reads: CASSSPGPQHF. CDR3 coding DNA: TGTGCCAGCAGTTCCCCGGGGCCCCAGCATTTT.

This clone was recorded once. The chain recombines TRBV4-3 with TRBJ1-1; D may be TRBD1 (6 bases). Germline CDR1 reads LGHNA; CDR2 reads YSLEER. This CDR3 spans 15 amino acids. With 0 bases removed from V and 4 bases from J, the gap between germline ends came to 12 bases. The chain's CDR3 is CASSQDLLQGTEAFF. The CDR3 DNA sequence: TGCGCCAGCAGCCAAGATCTTCTACAGGGCACTGAAGCTTTCTTT.

This clone was counted a few times. The gene calls are TRBV9 and TRBJ1-1; D remains unclear. The V gene's germline CDR1 is SGDLS and CDR2 YYNGEE. Trimming pared 4 bases from V and 9 bases from J, leaving 19 bases between. The CDR3 covers 14 residues. The CDR3 reads CASSTREGQEKAFF. DNA of the CDR3: TGTGCCAGCAGCACCCGAGAGGGTCAGGAGAAAGCTTTCTTT.

The CDR3: CASSPRGVANTEAFF. The CDR3 nucleotides are TGTGCCAGCAGCCCCAGGGGGGTAGCAAACACTGAAGCTTTCTTT. The chain uses TRBV28 and TRBJ1-1, with 7 nucleotides matching TRBD1. CDR1 and CDR2 from the germline V gene are MDHEN and SYDVKM. The CDR3 runs to 15 residues. Trimming at V came to 6 bases and at J to 2 bases, leaving 9 bases not matched to a gene.

V usage is TRBV5-4 and J usage is TRBJ1-1; the D gene is possibly TRBD1 (6 bases). Trimming shortened V by 0 bases and J by 5 bases, and 11 bases separated the two germline ends. CDR1 is SGHNT, CDR2 YYREEE, per germline (reference sequence). The CDR3 runs 14 residues. CDR3 bases: TGTGCCAGCAGCTTGGATTGGGGGCTTACTGAAGCTTTCTTT. Translated, it gives CASSLDWGLTEAFF.

The chain combines TRBV5-4 with TRBJ2-2, with D unclear. CDR3 length equals 15 residues. V was trimmed by 4 bases and J by 0 bases, leaving 10 bases between them. Germline V gene lookup returns CDR1 SGHNT and CDR2 YYREEE (reference sequence). In DNA, the CDR3 is TGTGCCAGCAGCCCCACGGGTCCGAACACCGGGGAGCTGTTTTTT. Protein product: CASSPTGPNTGELFF.

V is TRBV2 and J is TRBJ2-7, with 10 bases identical to TRBD1. The V gene's germline CDR1 is SNHLY and CDR2 FYNNEI. The V segment lost 6 bases and the J segment 7 bases; nucleotides outside the gene matches: 9. CDR3 length: 14 amino acids. DNA of the CDR3: TGTGCCAGCAGGGACAGGGGGGGAGTGGAGGAGCAGTACTTC. Amino acid sequence: CASRDRGGVEEQYF.

The CDR3 reads CASSLVGTGAVGELFF. The CDR3 nucleotides read TGCGCCAGCAGCTTGGTCGGGACAGGGGCGGTCGGGGAGCTGTTTTTT. J is TRBJ2-2 and V is TRBV5-1; 10 positions match TRBD1. V lost 0 bases to trimming and J lost 7 bases; unmatched junction nucleotides: 6. There are 16 residues in the CDR3. Per the germline V gene, CDR1 is SGHRS and CDR2 is YFSETQ.